A single T cell receptor beta chain is shown here with its context. The CDR3 is 16 amino acids. Germline CDR1 reads MDHEN; CDR2 reads SYDVKM. V was pared by 3 bases and J by 0 bases, with 13 bases between. The data belong to a study of siplizumab effects on memory and regulatory T cells. Sequenced by immunoSEQ multiplex PCR; TCRdb stores in-frame clones only, minus some. The profile shows approximately 46,000 clones, about 93% of them singletons. The rearrangement links TRBV28 to TRBJ2-3; TRBD2 might be the D (6 bases). The sequenced sample was CD8+ T cells sorted from blood. The TCR was taken from a human donor in good health. CDR3 coding DNA: TGTGCCAGCAGTTTGAATAGCGGTTCTAGCACAGATACGCAGTATTTT. It is translated as CASSLNSGSSTDTQYF.